This T cell receptor beta chain was retrieved from a study of OX40 agonist ivuxolimab in advanced cancers. Study-wide background: Patients achieving partial responses numbered three: one hepatocellular carcinoma case and two cutaneous melanoma cases. Study-level findings and limits: At 0.1 to 3.0 mg/kg, CD4+ and CD8+ blood T cells expanded clonally by week 6.

Profiled with immunoSEQ multiplex PCR; TCRdb holds only in-frame clones, not every one. The repertoire holds 40,000 to 60,000 clones, just under 95% seen once, with almost 25% in the top ten. Individuals having autoimmune disease history or systemic immunosuppression were not enrolled. Sampling times: baseline, cycle 4 day 1, cycle 7 day 1. The CDR3 consists of 16 residues. CDR1 and CDR2 from the germline V gene are SSHAT and FNYEAQ (reference sequence). The V gene lost 3 bases and the J gene lost 0 bases, with 11 bases spanning the gap. Points on this clone: Its antigen is currently unknown.

This chain connects TRBV7-7 to TRBJ1-4, with D uncertain. The source of this sequence is an adult with an advanced solid tumor such as melanoma, head and neck, liver or kidney cancer. Sequenced material: CD4+ or CD8+ T cells sorted from blood, taken in a trial of the OX40 agonist ivuxolimab. CDR3 loop: CASSFVKAATNEKLFF. CDR3 nucleotide sequence: TGTGCCAGCAGCTTTGTTAAGGCGGCAACTAATGAAAAACTGTTTTTT.